The 15 T cell receptor beta chains below come from one sample, sequenced in a study of shared clonotypes between healthy human individuals. Sequenced by immunoSEQ multiplex PCR; TCRdb stores in-frame clones only, minus some. The profile covers about 510,000 clones, with approximately 95% appearing a single time and approximately 0.062% taken by the ten largest. The sample consisted of naive CD4+ T cells sorted from blood. The subset denotes: CD45RA+ positively selected. The receptor set was obtained from a woman aged 25 to 39 in good health.

This clone showed up just once. The CDR3 nucleotides read TGTGCCAGCAGCTCTAGGGCAAGTCTAGCTTTCGACGAGCAGTACTTC. Encoded protein: CASSSRASLAFDEQYF. This chain joins TRBV7-6 and TRBJ2-7; weak D call: TRBD2 (5 bases). Germline-derived CDR1 and CDR2 are SGHVS and FNYEAQ. V was pared by 4 bases and J by 5 bases, with 21 bases between. The CDR3 contains 16 residues.

This clone has a single count. The gene calls are TRBV28 and TRBJ1-3; D call uncertain. CDR3 length equals 14 residues. V was pared by 5 bases and J by 2 bases, with 10 bases between. CDR1 MDHEN and CDR2 SYDVKM come from the germline V gene. CDR3 bases: TGTGCCAGCAGTCTATACAGTACTGGAAACACCATATATTTT. Residues: CASSLYSTGNTIYF.

The chain joins TRBV10-3 to TRBJ2-3; D remains ambiguous. Germline lookup yields CDR1 ENHRY and CDR2 SYGVKD. The CDR3 covers 14 residues. V was pared by 8 bases and J by 0 bases, with 12 bases between. The CDR3 reads CAIAAGSSTDTQYF. CDR3 in DNA: TGTGCCATCGCAGCCGGGTCTAGCACAGATACGCAGTATTTT.

The genes are TRBV7-9 and TRBJ1-4; TRBD1 might be the D (6 bases). This CDR3 is built from 15 residues. In germline, CDR1 is SEHNR, CDR2 FQNEAQ (reference sequence). Trimming took 5 bases from V and 0 from J, leaving 10 bases between them. For the CDR3, the DNA is TGTGCCAGCAGCACCTACAGGGCAACTAATGAAAAACTGTTTTTT. It is translated as CASSTYRATNEKLFF.

The chain employs TRBV10-2 and TRBJ1-1; D perhaps matches TRBD1 (5 bases). Trimming took off 7 bases at V and 3 bases at J, with 15 bases between the two ends. The CDR3 covers 14 residues. Germline values: CDR1 WSHSY, CDR2 SAAADI. DNA of the CDR3: TGCGCCAGCACCCCCGGTAGCAGGGACACTGAAGCTTTCTTT. It is translated as CASTPGSRDTEAFF.

This chain uses TRBV5-1 with TRBJ2-1; weak D call: TRBD2 (6 bases). Germline CDR1 and CDR2: SGHRS and YFSETQ. V lost 5 bases and J 5 bases, leaving 14 bases between the germline ends. The CDR3 contains 14 residues. CDR3 sequence: CASRVVGGHNEQFF. CDR3 sequence (DNA): TGCGCCAGCAGGGTCGTGGGAGGTCACAATGAGCAGTTCTTC.

V gene TRBV19 combines with J gene TRBJ1-1, with a tentative D call TRBD1 (6 bases). Germline values: CDR1 LNHDA, CDR2 SQIVND (reference sequence). This CDR3 is built from 15 residues. V was pared by 5 bases and J by 4 bases, with 17 bases between. The DNA of the CDR3 is TGTGCCAGTAGTGGTACAGGGATAGGGGGCACTGAAGCTTTCTTT. This sequence encodes CASSGTGIGGTEAFF.

The chain has TRBV5-1 and TRBJ1-2; a weak D match, TRBD1 (5 bases). Germline V gene lookup returns CDR1 SGHRS and CDR2 YFSETQ. CDR3 size: 14 residues. Trimming left V 0 bases short and J 4 bases short, with 10 bases between. For the CDR3, the DNA is TGCGCCAGCAGCTTGGCCGACAGCGGCTATGGCTACACCTTC. Protein: CASSLADSGYGYTF.

This clone occurred once. The chain is built from TRBV4-1 and TRBJ1-1, with 8 bases identical to TRBD1. CDR3 length: 17 amino acids. In germline, CDR1 is MGHRA, CDR2 YSYEKL. The junction had 10 bases not matched to a gene; V was cut back by 1 base and J by 3 bases. The CDR3 reads CASSQVRYQGADTEAFF. The CDR3, as DNA: TGCGCCAGCAGCCAAGTTCGATATCAGGGGGCGGACACTGAAGCTTTCTTT.

V is TRBV5-1 and J is TRBJ1-2; D gene uncertain. This CDR3 comprises 17 residues. Germline loops: CDR1 SGHRS, CDR2 YFSETQ. V lost 0 bases to trimming and J lost 5 bases, with 20 bases between them. The CDR3 protein is CASSLGSNGFLSYGYTF. The CDR3 DNA follows: TGCGCCAGCAGCTTGGGGTCCAACGGGTTCCTCTCGTATGGCTACACCTTC. Full variable domain (missing parts from reference TRBV5-1 and TRBJ1-2): KAGVTQTPRYLIKTRGQQVTLSCSPISGHRSVSWYQQTPGQGLQFLFEYFSETQRNKGNFPGRFSGRQFSNSRSEMNVSTLELGDSALYLCASSLGSNGFLSYGYTFGSGTRLTVV.

The V gene is TRBV18, the J gene TRBJ1-4; 10 bases align to TRBD1. This CDR3 has 14 amino acids. The V and J ends lost 6 bases and 8 bases, in that order; junction bases with no gene match: 6. Germline V gives CDR1 KGHSH, CDR2 LQKENI. Here the CDR3 reads CASSPGTGEEKLFF. The DNA of the CDR3 is TGTGCCAGCTCTCCCGGGACAGGGGAGGAAAAACTGTTTTTT. Full variable domain (remainder filled in from reference TRBV18 and TRBJ1-4): NAGVMQNPRHLVRRRGQEARLRCSPMKGHSHVYWYRQLPEEGLKFMVYLQKENIIDESGMPKERFSAEFPKEGPSILRIQQVVRGDSAAYFCASSPGTGEEKLFFGSGTQLSVL.

The gene calls are TRBV9 and TRBJ2-4; unclear D gene. Trimming removed 0 bases from V and 2 bases from J, with 15 bases in between. Germline V gives CDR1 SGDLS, CDR2 YYNGEE. CDR3 length: 17 amino acids. CDR3 sequence reads: CASSVAFAWDPKNIQYF. DNA of the CDR3: TGTGCCAGCAGCGTAGCTTTCGCGTGGGATCCCAAAAACATTCAGTACTTC.

This chain uses TRBV5-4 with TRBJ2-7; D unresolved. This CDR3 region has 15 residues. The germline V gene encodes CDR1 SGHNT and CDR2 YYREEE (reference sequence). Trimming shortened V by 0 bases and J by 3 bases, and 13 bases separated the two germline ends. Written as DNA, the CDR3 is TGTGCCAGCAGCTTGGGGGTGGCGGAGCACTACGAGCAGTACTTC. This gives the protein CASSLGVAEHYEQYF.

The chain has TRBV6-5 and TRBJ1-1; the D is unclear. The CDR3 has 16 residues. Germline V gene lookup returns CDR1 MNHEY and CDR2 SVGAGI. V dropped 0 bases and J dropped 4 bases, with 15 bases sitting between them. CDR3 loop: CASSYSSGVSGTEAFF. The DNA for the CDR3 is TGTGCCAGCAGTTACTCGAGCGGAGTCTCGGGCACTGAAGCTTTCTTT.

This rearrangement joins TRBV6-1 to TRBJ1-5; possible D gene TRBD1, 5 bases. This CDR3 contains 15 residues. Germline V lookup: CDR1 MNHNS, CDR2 SASEGT. Trimming left V 3 bases short and J 11 bases short, with 20 bases between. The CDR3 protein is CASSDSDPGKVAQHF. CDR3 sequence (DNA): TGTGCCAGCAGTGATTCGGATCCAGGGAAAGTGGCCCAGCATTTT.